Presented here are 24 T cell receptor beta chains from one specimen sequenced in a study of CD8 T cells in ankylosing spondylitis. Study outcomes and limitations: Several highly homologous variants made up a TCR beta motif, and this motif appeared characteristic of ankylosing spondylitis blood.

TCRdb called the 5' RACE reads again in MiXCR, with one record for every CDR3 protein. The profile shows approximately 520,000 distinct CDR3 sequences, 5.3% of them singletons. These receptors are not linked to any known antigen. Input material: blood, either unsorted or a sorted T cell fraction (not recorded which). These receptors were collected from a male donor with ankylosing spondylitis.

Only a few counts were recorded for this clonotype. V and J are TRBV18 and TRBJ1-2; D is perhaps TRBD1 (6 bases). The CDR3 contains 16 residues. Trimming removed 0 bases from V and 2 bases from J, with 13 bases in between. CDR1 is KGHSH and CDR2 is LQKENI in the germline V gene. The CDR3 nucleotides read TGTGCCAGCTCACCACCCATCACAACAGGGAACTATGGCTACACCTTC. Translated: CASSPPITTGNYGYTF.

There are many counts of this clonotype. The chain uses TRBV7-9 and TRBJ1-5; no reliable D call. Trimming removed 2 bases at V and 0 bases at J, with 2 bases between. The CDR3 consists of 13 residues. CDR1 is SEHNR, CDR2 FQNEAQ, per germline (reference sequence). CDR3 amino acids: CASSLHSNQPQHF. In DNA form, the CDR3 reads TGTGCCAGCAGCTTACATAGCAATCAGCCCCAGCATTTT.

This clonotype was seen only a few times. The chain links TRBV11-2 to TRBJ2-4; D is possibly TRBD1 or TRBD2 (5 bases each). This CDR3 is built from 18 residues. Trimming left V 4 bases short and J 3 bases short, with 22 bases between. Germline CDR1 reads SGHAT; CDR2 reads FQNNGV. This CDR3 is CASSSPYRRTFHKNIQYF. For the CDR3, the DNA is TGTGCCAGCAGCTCCCCCTACAGGAGGACCTTTCACAAAAACATTCAGTACTTC.

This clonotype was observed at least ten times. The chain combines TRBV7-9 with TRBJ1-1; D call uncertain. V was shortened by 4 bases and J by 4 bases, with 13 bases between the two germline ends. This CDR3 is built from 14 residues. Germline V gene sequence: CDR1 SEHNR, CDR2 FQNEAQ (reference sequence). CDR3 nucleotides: TGTGCCAGCAGCTCCCCCGGACGGGGCACTGAAGCTTTCTTT. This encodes CASSSPGRGTEAFF.

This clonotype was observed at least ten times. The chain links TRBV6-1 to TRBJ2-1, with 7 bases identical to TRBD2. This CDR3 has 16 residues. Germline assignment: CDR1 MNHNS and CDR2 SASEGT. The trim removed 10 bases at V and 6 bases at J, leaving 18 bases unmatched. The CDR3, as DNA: TGTGCCACCACGACTAGCCCACACCCTTCCCCCAATGAGCAGTTCTTC. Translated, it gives CATTTSPHPSPNEQFF.

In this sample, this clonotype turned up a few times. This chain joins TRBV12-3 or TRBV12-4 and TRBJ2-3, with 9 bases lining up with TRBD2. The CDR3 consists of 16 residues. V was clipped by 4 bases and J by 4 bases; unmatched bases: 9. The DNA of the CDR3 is TGTGCCAGCAGTTCCCATCGCGGGGGGGGTTCAGATACGCAGTATTTT. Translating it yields CASSSHRGGGSDTQYF.

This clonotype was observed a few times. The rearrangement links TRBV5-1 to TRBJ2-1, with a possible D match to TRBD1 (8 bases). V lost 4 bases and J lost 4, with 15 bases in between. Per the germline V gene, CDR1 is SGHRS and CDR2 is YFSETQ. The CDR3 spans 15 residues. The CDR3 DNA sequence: TGCGCCAGCAGCAAAGGACAGGGAGGGTACAATGAGCAGTTCTTC. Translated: CASSKGQGGYNEQFF. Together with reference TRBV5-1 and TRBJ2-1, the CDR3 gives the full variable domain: KAGVTQTPRYLIKTRGQQVTLSCSPISGHRSVSWYQQTPGQGLQFLFEYFSETQRNKGNFPGRFSGRQFSNSRSEMNVSTLELGDSALYLCASSKGQGGYNEQFFGPGTRLTVL.

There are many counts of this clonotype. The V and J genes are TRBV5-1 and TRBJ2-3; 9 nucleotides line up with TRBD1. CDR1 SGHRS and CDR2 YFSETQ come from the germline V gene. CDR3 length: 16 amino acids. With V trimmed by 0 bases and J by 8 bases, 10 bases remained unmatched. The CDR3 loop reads CASSLGPGQGASTQYF. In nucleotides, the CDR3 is TGCGCCAGCAGCTTGGGACCGGGACAGGGTGCGAGTACGCAGTATTTT.

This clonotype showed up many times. CDR3 coding DNA: TGTGCCAGCAGTTACTCGGGCAGCAACTCTGGAAACACCATATATTTT. Translating it yields CASSYSGSNSGNTIYF. The chain links TRBV6-5 to TRBJ1-3; D is unclear. Deletions cut 0 bases from V and 0 bases from J, with 9 bases between. Germline V gene sequence: CDR1 MNHEY, CDR2 SVGAGI. The CDR3 extends over 16 amino acids.

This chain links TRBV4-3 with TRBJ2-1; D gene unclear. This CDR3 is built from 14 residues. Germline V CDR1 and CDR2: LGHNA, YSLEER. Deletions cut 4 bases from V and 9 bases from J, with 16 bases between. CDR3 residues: CASSLNRALREQFF. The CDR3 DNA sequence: TGCGCCAGCAGCCTAAACCGGGCCCTCCGTGAGCAGTTCTTC.

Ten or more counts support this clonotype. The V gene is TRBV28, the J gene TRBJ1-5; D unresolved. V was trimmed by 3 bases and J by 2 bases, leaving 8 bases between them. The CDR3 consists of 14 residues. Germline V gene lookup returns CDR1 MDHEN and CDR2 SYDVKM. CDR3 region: CASSLPIGNQPQHF. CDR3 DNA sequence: TGTGCCAGCAGTTTGCCGATCGGCAATCAGCCCCAGCATTTT.

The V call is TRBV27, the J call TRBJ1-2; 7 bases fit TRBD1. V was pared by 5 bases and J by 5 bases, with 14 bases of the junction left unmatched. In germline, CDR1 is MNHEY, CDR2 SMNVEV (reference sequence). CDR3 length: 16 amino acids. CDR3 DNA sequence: TGTGCCAGCAGTCCTACAGGGGTTCGTTGGTATTATGGCTACACCTTC. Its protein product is CASSPTGVRWYYGYTF.

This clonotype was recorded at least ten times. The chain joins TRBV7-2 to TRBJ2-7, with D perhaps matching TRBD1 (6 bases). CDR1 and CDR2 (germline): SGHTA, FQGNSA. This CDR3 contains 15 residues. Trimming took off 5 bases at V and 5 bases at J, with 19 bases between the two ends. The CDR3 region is CASSANPHRAHEQYF. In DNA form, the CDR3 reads TGTGCCAGCAGCGCCAACCCCCACAGGGCACACGAGCAGTACTTC.

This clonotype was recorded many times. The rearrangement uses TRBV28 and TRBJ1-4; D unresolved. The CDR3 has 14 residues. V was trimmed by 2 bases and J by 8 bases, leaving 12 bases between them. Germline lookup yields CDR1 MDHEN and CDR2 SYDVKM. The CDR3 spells CASSLGWSGEKLFF. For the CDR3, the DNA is TGTGCCAGCAGTTTAGGGTGGTCGGGGGAAAAACTGTTTTTT.

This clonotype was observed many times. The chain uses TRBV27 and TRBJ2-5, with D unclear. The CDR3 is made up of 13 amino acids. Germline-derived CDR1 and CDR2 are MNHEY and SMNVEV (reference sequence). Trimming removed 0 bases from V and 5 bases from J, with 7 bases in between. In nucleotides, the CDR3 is TGTGCCAGCAGTTTATCCGGTTGGGAGACCCAGTACTTC. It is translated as CASSLSGWETQYF.

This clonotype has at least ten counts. The CDR3 nucleotides are TGTGCCAGCAGACCAGGGGGCGTCTATGGCTACACCTTC. It translates to CASRPGGVYGYTF. This chain joins TRBV28 and TRBJ1-2; TRBD1 agrees at 8 bases. The CDR3 is 13 residues long. The germline gives CDR1 MDHEN, CDR2 SYDVKM. Trimming cost V 6 bases and J 4 bases; bases outside gene matches: 4.

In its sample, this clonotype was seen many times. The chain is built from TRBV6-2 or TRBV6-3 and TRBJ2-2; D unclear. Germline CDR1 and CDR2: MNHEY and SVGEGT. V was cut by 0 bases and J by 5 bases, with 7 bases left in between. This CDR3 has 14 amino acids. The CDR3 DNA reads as TGTGCCAGCAGTTACTCGGCTACGACCGGGGAGCTGTTTTTT. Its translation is CASSYSATTGELFF.

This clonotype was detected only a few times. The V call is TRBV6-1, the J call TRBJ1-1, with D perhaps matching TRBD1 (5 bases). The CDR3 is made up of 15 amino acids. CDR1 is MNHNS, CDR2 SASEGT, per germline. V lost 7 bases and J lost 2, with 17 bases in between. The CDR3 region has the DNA TGTGCCAGCATAAGGGGACCGACCCTCAACACTGAAGCTTTCTTT. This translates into CASIRGPTLNTEAFF.

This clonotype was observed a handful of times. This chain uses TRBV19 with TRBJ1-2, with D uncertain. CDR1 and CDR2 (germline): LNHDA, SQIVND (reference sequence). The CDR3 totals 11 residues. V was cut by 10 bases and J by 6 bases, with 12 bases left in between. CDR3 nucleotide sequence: TGTGCCACTGCTAAGGCTCATGGCTACACCTTC. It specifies CATAKAHGYTF.

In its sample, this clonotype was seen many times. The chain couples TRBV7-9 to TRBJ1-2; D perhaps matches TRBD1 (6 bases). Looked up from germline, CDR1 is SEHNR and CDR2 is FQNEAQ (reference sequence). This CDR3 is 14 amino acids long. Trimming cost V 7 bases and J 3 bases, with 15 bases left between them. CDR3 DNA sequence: TGTGCCAGCAACGGTGGGGGCGGAGACTATGGCTACACCTTC. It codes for CASNGGGGDYGYTF.

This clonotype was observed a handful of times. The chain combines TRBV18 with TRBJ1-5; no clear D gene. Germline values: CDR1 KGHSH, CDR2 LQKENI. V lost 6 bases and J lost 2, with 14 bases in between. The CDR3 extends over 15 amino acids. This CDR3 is CASSALKSGNQPQHF. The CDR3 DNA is TGTGCCAGCTCCGCTTTGAAGTCGGGCAATCAGCCCCAGCATTTT.

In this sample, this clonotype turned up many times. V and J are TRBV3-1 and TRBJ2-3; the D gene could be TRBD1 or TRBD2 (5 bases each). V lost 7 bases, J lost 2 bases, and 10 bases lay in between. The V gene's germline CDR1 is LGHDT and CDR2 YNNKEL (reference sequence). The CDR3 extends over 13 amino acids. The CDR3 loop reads CASMRGVTDTQYF. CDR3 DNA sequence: TGTGCCAGCATGCGAGGGGTCACAGATACGCAGTATTTT.

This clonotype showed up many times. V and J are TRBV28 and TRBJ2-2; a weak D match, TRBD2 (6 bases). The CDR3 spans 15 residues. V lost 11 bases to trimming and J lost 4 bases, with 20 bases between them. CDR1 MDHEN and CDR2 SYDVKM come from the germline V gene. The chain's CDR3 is CAGQSGRGITGELFF. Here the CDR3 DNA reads TGTGCCGGACAATCCGGGAGAGGTATCACCGGGGAGCTGTTTTTT.

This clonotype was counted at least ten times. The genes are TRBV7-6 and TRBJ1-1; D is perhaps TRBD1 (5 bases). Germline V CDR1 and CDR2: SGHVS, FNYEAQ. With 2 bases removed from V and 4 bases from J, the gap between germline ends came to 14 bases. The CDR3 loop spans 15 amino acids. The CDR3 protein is CASSLNPGIGTEAFF. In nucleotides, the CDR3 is TGTGCCAGCAGCTTAAATCCAGGGATAGGCACTGAAGCTTTCTTT.